These 25 T cell receptor beta chains came from one sample sequenced in a study of Graves' ophthalmopathy and Graves' hyperthyroidism. Using RNA transcripts, the TCR beta CDR3 regions were amplified. Second-round multiplex PCR followed a first-round RT-PCR using HTBI primers. TCRdb fed the multiplex PCR reads into MiXCR, producing one record per CDR3 protein. The top ten clones hold 9.5% to 10% of a sample with approximately 460,000 distinct CDR3 sequences, approximately 15% of them seen once. The sample taken for sequencing was blood. The receptors originated from a woman aged 30 to 39 with Graves' ophthalmopathy.

This clonotype was seen a few times. One end of the junction is discordant with germline, which a read error may explain. The genes are TRBV29-1 and TRBJ2-4; a possible D gene is TRBD2 (6 bases). Germline loops: CDR1 SQVTM, CDR2 ANQGSEA. CDR3 length: 13 amino acids. As DNA, the CDR3 is TGCAGCGTTGAAGAGGGGGGTGGAAACATTAAGTACTTC. Its protein product is CSVEEGGGNIKYF.

This clonotype was found a few times. The chain couples TRBV28 to TRBJ2-5, with D possibly TRBD2 on 6 matching bases. The germline CDR1 and CDR2 sequences are MDHEN and SYDVKM. The ends were cut back, 11 bases at V and 7 bases at J, with 17 bases in the middle. The CDR3 has 12 amino acids. The CDR3 spells CASSRVGGTQYF. CDR3 sequence (DNA): TGTGCCTCCAGTCGTGTGGGAGGGACCCAGTACTTC.

A word on this clonotype: A much larger clone lies a single base off, so this may be a read error. The chain is built from TRBV11-2 and TRBJ2-2; 11 bases match TRBD1. V shed 4 bases, J shed 7 bases, and the junction held 8 bases outside the gene matches. Germline lookup yields CDR1 SGHAT and CDR2 FQNNGV. CDR3 size: 16 residues. The CDR3 bases are TGTGCCAGCAGCTCTCCCGGGACAGGGGGGGACGGGGAGCTGTTTTTT. This sequence encodes CASSSPGTGGDGELFF.

The chain recombines TRBV18 with TRBJ1-2; D possibly corresponds to TRBD1 (6 bases). V lost 2 bases to trimming and J lost 2 bases, with 15 bases between them. This CDR3 is 16 amino acids long. CDR1 is KGHSH and CDR2 is LQKENI in the germline V gene. The CDR3 sequence: CASSPERQVINYGYTF. The DNA for the CDR3 is TGTGCCAGCTCACCAGAAAGACAGGTTATAAACTATGGCTACACCTTC.

This clonotype was picked up many times. The CDR3 DNA reads TGTGCCAGCAGTTCCCGGCTAGCGGGACCAAAAGAGACCCAGTACTTC. Its translation: CASSSRLAGPKETQYF. The chain has TRBV25-1 and TRBJ2-5, with 9 bases that match TRBD2. Trimming removed 5 bases from V and 3 bases from J; junction bases left unmatched: 10. CDR3 length equals 16 residues. Germline loops: CDR1 MGHDK, CDR2 SYGVNS.

This clonotype was counted ten times or more. The chain joins TRBV20-1 to TRBJ2-7, with D possibly being TRBD1 (6 bases). Between the trimmed V and J ends, which lost 3 bases and 4 bases, there was a span of 22 bases. Germline V gene sequence: CDR1 DFQATT, CDR2 SNEGSKA (reference sequence). CDR3 length equals 16 residues. CDR3 nucleotide sequence: TGCAGTGCTAGCCTACCGCAGGGGACACCGTTTTACGAGCAGTACTTC. Translation: CSASLPQGTPFYEQYF.

This clonotype was recorded at least ten times. The genes are TRBV29-1 and TRBJ1-2; unclear D gene. The CDR3 extends over 11 amino acids. Germline V gene data show CDR1 as SQVTM and CDR2 as ANQGSEA. Trimming removed 1 base at V and 4 bases at J, with 4 bases between. The CDR3, as DNA: TGCAGCGTTGAAGGGGCCTATGGCTACACCTTC. It encodes CSVEGAYGYTF.

This clonotype was detected only a few times. The rearrangement uses TRBV20-1 and TRBJ1-1; a weak D match, TRBD1 (5 bases). The CDR3 has 15 amino acids. The V gene's germline CDR1 is DFQATT and CDR2 SNEGSKA (reference sequence). The V gene lost 3 bases and the J gene lost 0 bases, with 14 bases spanning the gap. CDR3: CSARGFRGMNTEAFF. CDR3 sequence (DNA): TGCAGTGCTAGGGGGTTTAGGGGAATGAACACTGAAGCTTTCTTT.

This clonotype was picked up many times. The chain recombines TRBV28 with TRBJ1-3, with 11 bases matching TRBD1. CDR1 is MDHEN and CDR2 is SYDVKM in the germline V gene. J lost 8 bases, V lost 7 bases, and 10 bases had no gene match. The CDR3 is made up of 15 amino acids. The CDR3 loop reads CASKVRGQGADTIYF. In nucleotides, the CDR3 is TGTGCCAGCAAGGTGCGAGGACAGGGGGCCGACACCATATATTTT.

This clonotype was seen at least ten times. The chain joins TRBV2 to TRBJ2-7; the D gene is possibly TRBD2 (5 bases). Trimming shortened V by 1 base and J by 3 bases, and 10 bases separated the two germline ends. The CDR3 has 14 residues. Per the germline V gene, CDR1 is SNHLY and CDR2 is FYNNEI. The CDR3 loop is CASSEVRGIYEQYF. The DNA of the CDR3 is TGTGCCAGCAGTGAAGTACGGGGAATCTACGAGCAGTACTTC.

This clonotype has just a few counts. V usage is TRBV12-3 or TRBV12-4 and J usage is TRBJ1-5; TRBD1 matches at 7 bases. CDR3 length: 12 amino acids. With 3 bases clipped from V and 12 bases from J, the junction kept 5 bases outside the gene matches. Here the CDR3 reads CASSFTGEVQHF. The CDR3 DNA sequence: TGTGCCAGCAGTTTTACAGGGGAAGTCCAGCATTTT.

This clonotype was picked up many times. The J gene is TRBJ1-2, the V gene TRBV3-1, with 7 bases lining up with TRBD1. This CDR3 region has 17 residues. V lost 4 bases to trimming and J lost 2 bases; unmatched junction nucleotides: 13. Germline CDR1 LGHDT, CDR2 YNNKEL (reference sequence). CDR3 nucleotides: TGTGCCAGCAGCCGAGAGACAGGGTCAATCTCCAACTATGGCTACACCTTC. Its protein is CASSRETGSISNYGYTF. Full variable domain (outside the CDR3, taken from reference TRBV3-1 and TRBJ1-2): DTAVSQTPKYLVTQMGNDKSIKCEQNLGHDTMYWYKQDSKKFLKIMFSYNNKELIINETVPNRFSPKSPDKAHLNLHINSLELGDSAVYFCASSRETGSISNYGYTFGSGTRLTVV.

Concerning this clonotype: A read error may explain this, as a much larger clone is one base away. The gene calls are TRBV19 and TRBJ2-7, with 8 bases identical to TRBD2. Germline loops: CDR1 LNHDA, CDR2 SQIVND (reference sequence). The CDR3 extends over 14 amino acids. CDR3 in amino acids: CVSRSGSNVYEQYF. CDR3 bases: TGTGTCAGTAGGAGCGGGAGCAACGTCTACGAGCAGTACTTC.

The chain links TRBV30 to TRBJ1-2; no firm D call. This CDR3 is 14 amino acids long. Trimming removed 3 bases from V and 7 bases from J, with 18 bases in between. Germline assignment: CDR1 GTSNPN and CDR2 SVGIG (reference sequence). CDR3: CAWSGDDWGGGYTF. The CDR3 coding sequence is TGTGCCTGGAGCGGGGATGATTGGGGAGGTGGCTACACCTTC.

In this sample, this clonotype turned up a few times. The V gene is TRBV4-1, the J gene TRBJ2-2; no reliable D call. Deletions cut 3 bases from V and 2 bases from J, with 13 bases between. CDR1 is MGHRA, CDR2 YSYEKL, per germline. This CDR3 contains 16 residues. The CDR3 region is CASSHQTRGNTGELFF. In DNA form, the CDR3 reads TGCGCCAGCAGCCATCAGACCCGCGGTAACACCGGGGAGCTGTTTTTT.

This clonotype appeared many times. Here the CDR3 reads CASSLRGGSQPQHF. CDR3 bases: TGTGCCAGCAGTTTGCGAGGCGGCAGCCAGCCCCAGCATTTT. The genes are TRBV27 and TRBJ1-5; D ambiguous. The CDR3 is 14 residues long. V was shortened by 3 bases and J by 7 bases, with 13 bases between the two germline ends. In germline, CDR1 is MNHEY, CDR2 SMNVEV (reference sequence).

This clonotype was counted at least ten times. The V call is TRBV11-2, the J call TRBJ2-5; possible D gene TRBD2, 5 bases. V was shortened by 0 bases and J by 7 bases, with 9 bases between the two germline ends. Germline loops: CDR1 SGHAT, CDR2 FQNNGV. This CDR3 contains 13 residues. DNA of the CDR3: TGTGCCAGCAGCTTAGATCCCCGGGGGACCCAGTACTTC. This gives the protein CASSLDPRGTQYF. The full variable domain, in which reference TRBV11-2 and TRBJ2-5 provide the parts outside the CDR3, is EAGVAQSPRYKIIEKRQSVAFWCNPISGHATLYWYQQILGQGPKLLIQFQNNGVVDDSQLPKDRFSAERLKGVDSTLKIQPAKLEDSAVYLCASSLDPRGTQYFGPGTRLLVL.

This clonotype was observed many times. The rearrangement uses TRBV28 and TRBJ1-1; maybe TRBD1 (5 bases). Per germline, CDR1 MDHEN and CDR2 SYDVKM. The V and J ends lost 7 bases and 6 bases respectively, with 21 bases between them. CDR3 length equals 15 residues. CDR3 loop: CASKFGDRGFAEAFF. CDR3 nucleotides: TGTGCCAGCAAATTTGGTGATAGGGGCTTCGCTGAAGCTTTCTTT.

This clonotype has more than one count but fewer than ten. This chain connects TRBV10-1 to TRBJ2-5; no firm D call. Germline lookup yields CDR1 WNHNN and CDR2 SYGVQD (reference sequence). Trimming pared 6 bases from V and 4 bases from J, leaving 12 bases between. The CDR3 contains 13 residues. CDR3 loop: CASSDSLGETQYF. CDR3 in DNA: TGCGCCAGCAGCGACTCCCTAGGAGAGACCCAGTACTTC.

This clonotype was counted ten times or more. A read error is possible here, since a much larger clone lies one base away. V usage is TRBV5-1 and J usage is TRBJ2-7, with D possibly being TRBD1 (5 bases). Germline lookup yields CDR1 SGHRS and CDR2 YFSETQ. Trimming took off 4 bases at V and 5 bases at J, with 13 bases between the two ends. The CDR3 has 13 amino acids. CDR3 coding DNA: TGCGCCAGCAGCCCCCTAATAGGGGACGAGCAGTACTTC. It yields the protein CASSPLIGDEQYF.

This clonotype has at least ten counts. DNA for the CDR3: TGTGCCAGCAAACCGGGACTAGCAACCGGGGAGCTGTTTTTT. It specifies CASKPGLATGELFF. The rearrangement joins TRBV12-3 or TRBV12-4 to TRBJ2-2, with TRBD2 identical over 9 bases. This CDR3 is built from 14 residues. The J segment lost 5 bases and the V segment lost 7 bases, leaving 5 bases of the junction unmatched.

The sample holds many counts of this clonotype. The chain couples TRBV5-1 to TRBJ1-1, with 7 bases identical to TRBD1. The CDR3 totals 13 residues. The germline V gene has CDR1 SGHRS and CDR2 YFSETQ. Trimming cost V 2 bases and J 8 bases; bases outside gene matches: 6. CDR3 in amino acids: CASSFAGGLEAFF. The CDR3, as DNA: TGCGCCAGCAGCTTCGCAGGGGGGTTGGAAGCTTTCTTT.

This clonotype showed up just a few times. V usage is TRBV12-5 and J usage is TRBJ1-5; no clear D gene. The CDR3 spans 12 residues. The V and J ends lost 1 base and 6 bases respectively, with 4 bases between them. Germline CDR1 LGHNT, CDR2 FRNRAP. The CDR3 nucleotides read TGTGCTAGTGGTTTGGCCTTTCAGCCCCAGCATTTT. Protein sequence: CASGLAFQPQHF.

This clonotype was counted at least ten times. The V gene is TRBV20-1, the J gene TRBJ2-5; the D gene is possibly TRBD1 (7 bases). The ends were cut back, 3 bases at V and 7 bases at J, with 24 bases in the middle. Germline V gene sequence: CDR1 DFQATT, CDR2 SNEGSKA (reference sequence). The CDR3 contains 16 residues. As DNA, the CDR3 is TGCAGTGCTAGCTCAGGGGACAGACGGATGGGGGGGACCCAGTACTTC. Protein: CSASSGDRRMGGTQYF.

The genes are TRBV6-5 and TRBJ1-2; 12 bases are shared with TRBD1. The CDR3 is 16 amino acids. Germline CDR1 MNHEY, CDR2 SVGAGI. V lost 0 bases, J lost 4 bases, and 3 bases stayed unmatched. The CDR3 nucleotides read TGTGCCAGCAGTTACTCCGGGACAGGGGGCTCCTATGGCTACACCTTC. Translated: CASSYSGTGGSYGYTF.